This T cell receptor beta chain originates from a study of a mutant IDH1 vaccine in newly diagnosed glioma. The overall study: Those enrolled had earlier been treated with radiotherapy, temozolomide, or both, mostly both. Weeks 35 and 47 hosted visits V12 and V13, respectively.

Study-wide results and caveats: In around 93% of patients, immune responses induced by the vaccine occurred.

Concerning this clone: Antigen unknown.

Described time point: week 35, safety follow-up. Doses of 300 ug of mutant IDH1 20-mer peptide were given with topical imiquimod. This CDR3 is built from 15 residues. V lost 5 bases, J lost 7 bases, and 9 bases stayed unmatched. The germline V gene encodes CDR1 SGHAT and CDR2 FQNNGV. The protocol was immunoSEQ multiplex PCR, while the TCRdb copy is restricted to in-frame clones and leaves out a portion. The top ten clones hold about 2% of a sample with roughly 69,000 clones, around 87% of them seen once. The sequence was collected from a man aged 25 to 40 with glioma. This chain connects TRBV11-2 to TRBJ2-1, with TRBD2 identical over 9 bases. The material sequenced was PBMCs, taken from a glioma patient whose treatment included an IDH1 peptide vaccine. This CDR3 reads CASSPISGRDNEQFF. In nucleotides, the CDR3 is TGTGCCAGCAGCCCAATTAGCGGGAGAGATAATGAGCAGTTCTTC.